This T cell receptor beta chain stems from a study of shared clonotypes between healthy human individuals. For the study at large: Per donor, three plates held CD4 naive cells, three held CD4 memory, two held CD8 naive and one held CD8 memory.

Findings of the study overall: It was expected that sequencing depth would affect clonotype sharing among donors. Large sequencing depth failed to make sorted-subset sequencing complete, rarefaction showed.

To note about this clone: Its specificity is unknown. A junction boundary mismatches the germline segment, possibly from a read error.

TCRdb's table, derived via immunoSEQ multiplex PCR, lists solely in-frame clones and lacks some. The sample includes 1 million to 1.2 million clones, roughly 80% seen only once; the top ten take 0.7% to 0.95%. This CDR3 has 13 amino acids. Germline V gene lookup returns CDR1 LGHNA and CDR2 YSLEER. This TCR was sampled from a man in his late teens or twenties in good health. Some clones in this sample may be carry-over from other donors' samples. The rearrangement uses TRBV4-3 and TRBJ2-7, with 12 bases lining up with TRBD2. The sample comprised memory CD4+ T cells from PBMCs. As to subset: CD45RA-negative fraction. This CDR3 is CASSQDRGTSGSF. The DNA for the CDR3 is TGCGCCAGCAGCCAAGATCGCGGGACTAGCGGGTCGTTC.